Following are 18 T cell receptor beta chains from one sample sequenced in a study of T cell responses to AZD1222 COVID-19 vaccine. Repertoires were generated with immunoSEQ multiplex PCR, while TCRdb's copy carries only in-frame clones and drops some. The sample shows fewer than 150,000 clones, 90% of them seen only once. Sequenced material: peripheral blood, taken 28 days after the second AZD1222 dose. These receptors were obtained from an adult who received the AZD1222 COVID-19 vaccine.

This clone has just one count. The chain carries TRBV7-8 and TRBJ1-2; 7 bases are a match to TRBD1. CDR1 and CDR2 from the germline V gene are SGHVS and FQNEAQ. The CDR3 is 12 residues long. V shed 5 bases, J shed 5 bases, and the junction held 2 bases outside the gene matches. The CDR3 loop reads CASSQTGYGYTF. CDR3 DNA sequence: TGTGCCAGCAGCCAGACAGGGTATGGCTACACCTTC.

J is TRBJ1-5 and V is TRBV28; D possibly corresponds to TRBD1 (5 bases). V was shortened by 3 bases and J by 4 bases, with 10 bases between the two germline ends. The CDR3 covers 14 residues. Germline CDR1 and CDR2: MDHEN and SYDVKM. The CDR3 reads CASSLVGGNQPQHF. Here the CDR3 DNA reads TGTGCCAGCAGTTTGGTGGGGGGGAATCAGCCCCAGCATTTT.

The V call is TRBV6-4, the J call TRBJ2-6; D possibly corresponds to TRBD1 (5 bases). The length of the CDR3 is 14 residues. With 6 bases removed from V and 0 bases from J, the gap between germline ends came to 6 bases. CDR1 MRHNA and CDR2 SNTAGT come from the germline V gene. CDR3 protein: CASSRDSGANVLTF. The CDR3 DNA sequence: TGTGCCAGCAGCAGGGACTCTGGGGCCAACGTCCTGACTTTC.

Here the CDR3 reads CASSVVPGGSYNEQFF. Here the CDR3 DNA reads TGTGCCAGCAGCGTAGTTCCGGGAGGATCATACAATGAGCAGTTCTTC. The chain has TRBV9 and TRBJ2-1; 7 bases align to TRBD2. The germline gives CDR1 SGDLS, CDR2 YYNGEE. With 0 bases clipped from V and 4 bases from J, the junction kept 7 bases outside the gene matches. CDR3 length: 16 residues.

The chain has TRBV5-1 and TRBJ2-1; D is uncertain. Per germline, CDR1 SGHRS and CDR2 YFSETQ. V lost 0 bases to trimming and J lost 0 bases, with 13 bases between them. This CDR3 spans 17 amino acids. CDR3 amino acids: CASSLGVVTSSYNEQFF. The CDR3 DNA is TGCGCCAGCAGCTTGGGCGTGGTTACCAGCTCCTACAATGAGCAGTTCTTC.

This chain joins TRBV9 and TRBJ1-5; the D is unclear. The V gene's germline CDR1 is SGDLS and CDR2 YYNGEE. V lost 4 bases and J 3 bases, leaving 8 bases between the germline ends. The CDR3 has 13 amino acids. CDR3 sequence: CASSQSNNQPQHF. The CDR3 coding sequence is TGTGCCAGCAGCCAGAGCAACAATCAGCCCCAGCATTTT.

This rearrangement joins TRBV30 to TRBJ1-2; the D is unclear. CDR1 is GTSNPN and CDR2 is SVGIG in the germline V gene (reference sequence). Trimming pared 1 base from V and 8 bases from J, leaving 8 bases between. The CDR3 totals 11 residues. CDR3 amino acids: CAWSDRGGYTF. The CDR3 nucleotides read TGTGCCTGGAGTGACCGAGGGGGCTACACCTTC.

The chain combines TRBV5-1 with TRBJ1-1; D is perhaps TRBD1 (5 bases). The V gene lost 1 base and the J gene lost 1 base, with 11 bases spanning the gap. The CDR3 extends over 15 amino acids. The V gene's germline CDR1 is SGHRS and CDR2 YFSETQ. The CDR3 DNA is TGCGCCAGCAGCTTGTCGGGACGGACGAACACTGAAGCTTTCTTT. It encodes CASSLSGRTNTEAFF.

This clone occurred once. V usage is TRBV29-1 and J usage is TRBJ2-1; TRBD2 is a possible D gene (5 bases). Trimming removed 3 bases at V and 4 bases at J, with 7 bases between. The CDR3 runs to 12 residues. Germline V CDR1 and CDR2: SQVTM, ANQGSEA. As DNA, the CDR3 is TGCAGCGTTGAGACTAATTACAATGAGCAGTTCTTC. It encodes CSVETNYNEQFF.

This chain connects TRBV18 to TRBJ1-2; TRBD1 aligns across 7 bases. V trimming: 5 bases; J trimming: 4 bases; junction bases outside the gene matches: 10. The CDR3 sequence is 15 residues long. CDR1 and CDR2 (germline): KGHSH, LQKENI. The CDR3 loop is CASSSTGQTSYGYTF. Here the CDR3 DNA reads TGTGCCAGCTCATCGACGGGACAGACGAGCTATGGCTACACCTTC.

The chain is built from TRBV3-1 (or the pseudogene TRBV3-2) and TRBJ1-3; 7 positions match TRBD1. Per germline, CDR1 LGHDT and CDR2 YNNKEL (reference sequence). V lost 3 bases, J lost 0 bases, and 2 bases stayed unmatched. The CDR3 is 15 residues long. The CDR3 region is CASSQTGYSGNTIYF. Written as DNA, the CDR3 is TGTGCCAGCAGCCAGACAGGGTACTCTGGAAACACCATATATTTT.

The J gene is TRBJ1-6, the V gene TRBV28; tentative D call: TRBD1 (6 bases). V dropped 4 bases and J dropped 4 bases, with 8 bases sitting between them. The CDR3 totals 14 residues. CDR1 and CDR2 (germline): MDHEN, SYDVKM. The CDR3 loop is CASSWGAYNSPLHF. In nucleotides, the CDR3 is TGTGCCAGCAGTTGGGGGGCTTATAATTCACCCCTCCACTTT. Complete variable domain (other parts from reference TRBV28 and TRBJ1-6): DVKVTQSSRYLVKRTGEKVFLECVQDMDHENMFWYRQDPGLGLRLIYFSYDVKMKEKGDIPEGYSVSREKKERFSLILESASTNQTSMYLCASSWGAYNSPLHFGNGTRLTVT.

This clone has only a few counts. This chain joins TRBV5-6 and TRBJ2-7, with D possibly TRBD1 on 6 matching bases. The V gene lost 1 base and the J gene lost 4 bases, with 9 bases spanning the gap. Germline V gene sequence: CDR1 SGHDT, CDR2 YYEEEE. This CDR3 contains 13 residues. The CDR3 DNA is TGTGCCAGCAGCTTGACAGGGAGATACGAGCAGTACGTC. This gives the protein CASSLTGRYEQYV.

V and J are TRBV5-8 and TRBJ1-5; 7 nucleotides match TRBD1. This CDR3 has 15 residues. V lost 5 bases, J lost 0 bases, and 5 bases stayed unmatched. Germline-derived CDR1 and CDR2 are SGHTS and YDEGEE. The DNA of the CDR3 is TGTGCCAGCAGGCTGACAGGGAGTAGCAATCAGCCCCAGCATTTT. This sequence encodes CASRLTGSSNQPQHF.

The chain employs TRBV30 and TRBJ1-2; 9 bases fit TRBD1. This CDR3 comprises 17 residues. Germline CDR1 reads GTSNPN; CDR2 reads SVGIG (reference sequence). V was pared by 2 bases and J by 7 bases, with 17 bases of the junction left unmatched. The CDR3 sequence: CAWSSPTGTGFPSGYTF. Here the CDR3 DNA reads TGTGCCTGGAGTTCTCCTACCGGGACAGGGTTTCCATCTGGCTACACCTTC.

V and J are TRBV27 and TRBJ1-4, with 8 bases identical to TRBD1. J was trimmed by 8 bases and V by 9 bases; bases with no gene match: 5. The CDR3 is made up of 12 amino acids. Germline V lookup: CDR1 MNHEY, CDR2 SMNVEV (reference sequence). CDR3 protein: CASRQGREKLFF. The DNA for the CDR3 is TGTGCCAGTAGACAGGGGAGGGAAAAACTGTTTTTT.

V is TRBV14 and J is TRBJ1-1; D unclear. The germline V gene encodes CDR1 SGHDN and CDR2 FVKESK. V was shortened by 0 bases and J by 4 bases, with 15 bases between the two germline ends. The CDR3 is 16 residues long. In DNA form, the CDR3 reads TGTGCCAGCAGCCAAGAACTGTCCTTTACGCGCACTGAAGCTTTCTTT. Translating gives CASSQELSFTRTEAFF.

This clone is a singleton in its sample. The genes are TRBV10-3 and TRBJ1-5; TRBD1 is a possible D gene (5 bases). V lost 8 bases and J 1 base, leaving 6 bases between the germline ends. The CDR3 sequence is 12 residues long. CDR1 is ENHRY and CDR2 is SYGVKD in the germline V gene. CDR3 sequence: CAIGGSNQPQHF. The CDR3 nucleotides read TGTGCCATCGGGGGGAGCAATCAGCCCCAGCATTTT.